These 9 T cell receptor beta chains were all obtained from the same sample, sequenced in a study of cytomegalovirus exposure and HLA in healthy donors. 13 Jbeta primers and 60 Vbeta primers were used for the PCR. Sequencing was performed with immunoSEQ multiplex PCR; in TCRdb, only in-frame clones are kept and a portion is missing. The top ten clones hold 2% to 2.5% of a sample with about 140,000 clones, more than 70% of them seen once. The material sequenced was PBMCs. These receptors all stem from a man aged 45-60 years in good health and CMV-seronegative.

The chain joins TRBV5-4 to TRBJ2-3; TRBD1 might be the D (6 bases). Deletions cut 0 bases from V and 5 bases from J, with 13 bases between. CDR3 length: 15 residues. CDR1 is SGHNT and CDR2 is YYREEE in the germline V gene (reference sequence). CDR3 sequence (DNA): TGTGCCAGCAGCTTGGACGAGGGGGTACGAGATACGCAGTATTTT. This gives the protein CASSLDEGVRDTQYF.

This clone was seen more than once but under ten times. The CDR3 DNA reads as TGTGCCAGCAGCTTGGGCGGGAGGGAGTACTTC. This encodes CASSLGGREYF. The V gene is TRBV5-6, the J gene TRBJ2-7, with 9 bases lining up with TRBD2. This CDR3 is 11 amino acids long. Germline V gene lookup returns CDR1 SGHDT and CDR2 YYEEEE. The ends lost 0 bases at V and 11 bases at J; junction bases unmatched: 0.

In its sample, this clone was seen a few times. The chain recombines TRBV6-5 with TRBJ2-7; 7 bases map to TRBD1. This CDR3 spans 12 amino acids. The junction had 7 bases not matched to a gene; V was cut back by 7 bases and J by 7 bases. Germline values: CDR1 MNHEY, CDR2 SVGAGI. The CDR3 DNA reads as TGTGCCAGCAAAAGGGGGCCGGGGGAGCAGTACTTC. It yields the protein CASKRGPGEQYF.

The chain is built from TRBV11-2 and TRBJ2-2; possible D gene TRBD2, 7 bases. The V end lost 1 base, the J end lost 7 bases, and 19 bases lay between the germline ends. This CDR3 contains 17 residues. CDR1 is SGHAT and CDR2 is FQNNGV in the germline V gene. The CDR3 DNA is TGTGCCAGCAGCTTAGGGGTTGGGGGGGCCGGCGACGGGGAGCTGTTTTTT. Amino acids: CASSLGVGGAGDGELFF.

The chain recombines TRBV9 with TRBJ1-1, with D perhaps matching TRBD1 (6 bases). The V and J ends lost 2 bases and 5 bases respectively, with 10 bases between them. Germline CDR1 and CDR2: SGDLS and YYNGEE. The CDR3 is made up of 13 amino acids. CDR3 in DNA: TGTGCCAGCAGCGTCAACAGGGAGACTGAAGCTTTCTTT. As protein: CASSVNRETEAFF.

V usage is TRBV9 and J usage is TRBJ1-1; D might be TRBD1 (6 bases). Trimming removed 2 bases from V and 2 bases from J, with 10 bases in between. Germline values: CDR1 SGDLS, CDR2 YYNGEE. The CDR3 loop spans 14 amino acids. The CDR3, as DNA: TGTGCCAGCAGCGTCGCACAGGGAAACACTGAAGCTTTCTTT. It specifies CASSVAQGNTEAFF.

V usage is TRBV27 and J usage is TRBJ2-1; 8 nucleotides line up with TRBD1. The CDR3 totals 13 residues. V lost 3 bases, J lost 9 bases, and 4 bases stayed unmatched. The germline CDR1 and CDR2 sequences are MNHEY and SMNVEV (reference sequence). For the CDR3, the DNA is TGTGCCAGCAGTTTGGCAGGGGGCGTTGAGCAGTTCTTC. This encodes CASSLAGGVEQFF.

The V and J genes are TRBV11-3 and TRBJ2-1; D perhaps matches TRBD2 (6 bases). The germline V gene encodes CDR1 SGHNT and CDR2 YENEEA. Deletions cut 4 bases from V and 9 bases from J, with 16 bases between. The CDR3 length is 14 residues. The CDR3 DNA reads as TGTGCCAGCAGCTCCGAACTAGCAGGCAGTGAGCAGTTCTTC. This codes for CASSSELAGSEQFF. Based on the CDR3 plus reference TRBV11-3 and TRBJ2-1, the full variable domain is EAGVVQSPRYKIIEKKQPVAFWCNPISGHNTLYWYLQNLGQGPELLIRYENEEAVDDSQLPKDRFSAERLKGVDSTLKIQPAELGDSAVYLCASSSELAGSEQFFGPGTRLTVL.

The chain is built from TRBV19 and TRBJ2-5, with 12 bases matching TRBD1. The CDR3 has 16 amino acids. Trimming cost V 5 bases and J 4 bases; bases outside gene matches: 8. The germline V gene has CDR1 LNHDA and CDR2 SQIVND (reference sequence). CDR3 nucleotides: TGTGCCAGTAGTCCCTGGGACAGGGGGCGCCGAGAGACCCAGTACTTC. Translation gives CASSPWDRGRRETQYF.